This T cell receptor beta chain was identified in a study of blood T cell repertoires in COVID-19. Study context: The samples span acute and convalescent COVID-19 from the United States, Italy and Spain. The cDNA or gDNA used as material had been derived from T cells, B-cell-depleted T cells, or PBMCs.

The length of the CDR3 is 17 residues. V gave up 4 bases and J gave up 5 bases; unmatched junction bases: 13. Germline-derived CDR1 and CDR2 are KGHDR and SFDVKD. Authors' methods: It was from reference gene primer amplification that nucleated cell counts were estimated. Data came from immunoSEQ multiplex PCR; TCRdb stores just in-frame clones and leaves some out. The V and J calls and clone size come from that table; D and trimming were worked out from the DNA. This table has 88,000 or so clones, over 75% appearing once. This sequence joins TRBV24-1 and TRBJ2-7; TRBD1 matches 10 bases. Specimen: peripheral blood. The sequence came from a man older than 75 with acute or convalescent COVID-19. The DNA of the CDR3 is TGTGCCACCAGTGACCCGGAAGGGACAGGGGTTTATAACGAGCAGTACTTC. Amino acid sequence: CATSDPEGTGVYNEQYF.